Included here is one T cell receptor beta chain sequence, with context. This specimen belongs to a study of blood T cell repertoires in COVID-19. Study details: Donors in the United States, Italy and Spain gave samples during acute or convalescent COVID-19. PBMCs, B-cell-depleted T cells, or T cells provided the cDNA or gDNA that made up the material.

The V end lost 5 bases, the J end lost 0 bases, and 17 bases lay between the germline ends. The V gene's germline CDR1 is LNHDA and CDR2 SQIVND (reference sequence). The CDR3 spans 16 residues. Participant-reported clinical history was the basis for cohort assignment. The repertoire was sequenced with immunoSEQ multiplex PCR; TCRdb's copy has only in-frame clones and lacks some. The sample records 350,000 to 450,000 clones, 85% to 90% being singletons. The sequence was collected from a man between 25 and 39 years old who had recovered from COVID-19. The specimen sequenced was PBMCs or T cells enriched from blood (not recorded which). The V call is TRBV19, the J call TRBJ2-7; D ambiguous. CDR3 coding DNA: TGTGCCAGTAGTCCTCCCCAGGCCAGGTTCTCCTACGAGCAGTACTTC. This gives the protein CASSPPQARFSYEQYF.